The 30 T cell receptor beta chains presented below share a single source sample, sequenced in a study of identical twins. TCRdb used MiXCR to reprocess the 5' RACE reads, holding one entry per CDR3 protein. The profile shows around 250,000 distinct CDR3 sequences, around 8% of them singletons. A further study also used this sample, focusing on yellow fever vaccine responses in identical twins.

What was sequenced was CD8+ T cells sorted from blood. The receptors shown here come from a young woman in good health.

The chain has TRBV7-9 and TRBJ1-1, with D possibly matching TRBD1 (5 bases). Germline lookup yields CDR1 SEHNR and CDR2 FQNEAQ (reference sequence). CDR3 size: 16 residues. Trimming took 3 bases from V and 5 from J, leaving 19 bases between them. The CDR3 bases are TGTGCCAGCAGCTTCGGAGGTACAGGCGAATTTACTGAAGCTTTCTTT. Amino acid sequence: CASSFGGTGEFTEAFF.

This clonotype was seen ten or more times. The chain recombines TRBV27 with TRBJ2-7, with TRBD2 as a possible D gene (5 bases). Germline loops: CDR1 MNHEY, CDR2 SMNVEV (reference sequence). Trimming pared 4 bases from V and 4 bases from J, leaving 8 bases between. The CDR3 has 12 residues. The CDR3 spells CASSSDLYEQYF. The CDR3 DNA follows: TGTGCCAGCAGTTCGGACTTATACGAGCAGTACTTC.

This clonotype was seen ten or more times. The chain has TRBV9 and TRBJ2-5, with 7 positions matching TRBD2. Germline CDR1 reads SGDLS; CDR2 reads YYNGEE. J gave up 0 bases and V 3 bases, and 2 bases lay outside the gene matches. The CDR3 covers 14 residues. CDR3 nucleotides: TGTGCCAGCAGCGCCGGGACTAACCAAGAGACCCAGTACTTC. Its translation is CASSAGTNQETQYF.

The chain is built from TRBV4-2 and TRBJ2-7, with 8 bases matching TRBD2. Trimming at V came to 1 base and at J to 4 bases, leaving 15 bases not matched to a gene. The germline gives CDR1 LGHNA, CDR2 YNFKEQ. The CDR3 has 18 amino acids. CDR3 nucleotides: TGTGCCAGCAGCCAAGCCCGAAATTTAGGACTAGCTGGATACGAGCAGTACTTC. Translation: CASSQARNLGLAGYEQYF.

This chain joins TRBV19 and TRBJ1-5; perhaps TRBD1 as D (6 bases). Germline V gene data show CDR1 as LNHDA and CDR2 as SQIVND (reference sequence). Trimming cost V 10 bases and J 2 bases, with 15 bases left between them. The CDR3 sequence is 14 residues long. CDR3 nucleotide sequence: TGTGCCACCCAGACAGGCCCCGGCAATCAGCCCCAGCATTTT. Its translation is CATQTGPGNQPQHF.

This clonotype was seen repeatedly, ten times or more. The genes are TRBV20-1 and TRBJ2-1; TRBD2 matches 10 bases. Germline values: CDR1 DFQATT, CDR2 SNEGSKA (reference sequence). The length of the CDR3 is 16 residues. V lost 1 base and J lost 4; bases outside the gene matches: 7. The CDR3: CSARAMGLASYNEQFF. The CDR3 coding sequence is TGCAGTGCTAGAGCGATGGGACTAGCGAGTTACAATGAGCAGTTCTTC.

The chain couples TRBV5-6 to TRBJ2-7; no firm D call. The CDR3 length is 14 residues. Germline CDR1 is SGHDT and CDR2 is YYEEEE. V lost 4 bases to trimming and J lost 3 bases, with 14 bases between them. The CDR3 bases are TGTGCCAGCAGCCGGGTCGGAACATTCTACGAGCAGTACTTC. It translates to CASSRVGTFYEQYF.

This clonotype was detected ten times or more. The chain has TRBV7-9 and TRBJ2-7; D call uncertain. This CDR3 has 13 amino acids. Germline loops: CDR1 SEHNR, CDR2 FQNEAQ (reference sequence). Trimming took 2 bases from V and 3 from J, leaving 8 bases between them. The CDR3 region has the DNA TGTGCCAGCAGCTTACCAGGCGGCTACGAGCAGTACTTC. Translating it yields CASSLPGGYEQYF.

To note about this clonotype: Given a much more abundant clone one base away, this may be a read error. The V call is TRBV7-9, the J call TRBJ2-7, with 13 bases that match TRBD2. CDR1 SEHNR and CDR2 FQNEAQ come from the germline V gene (reference sequence). This CDR3 contains 15 residues. V was pared by 5 bases and J by 4 bases, with 5 bases of the junction left unmatched. The CDR3 is CASSARLAGGYEQYF. In DNA, the CDR3 is TGTGCCAGCAGCGCTCGACTAGCGGGAGGTTACGAGCAGTACTTC.

This clonotype has a count of ten or more. The chain uses TRBV29-1 and TRBJ2-1; the D is unclear. The CDR3 spans 12 residues. Germline CDR1 reads SQVTM; CDR2 reads ANQGSEA. The germline V and J ends were trimmed by 2 bases and 5 bases, with 7 bases remaining between them. As DNA, the CDR3 is TGCAGCGTTGAAAGTAGGGACAATGAGCAGTTCTTC. As protein: CSVESRDNEQFF.

This rearrangement joins TRBV10-3 to TRBJ2-7; D may correspond to TRBD1 or TRBD2 (5 bases each). From germline, CDR1 is ENHRY and CDR2 SYGVKD. The CDR3 contains 13 residues. Deletions cut 10 bases from V and 3 bases from J, with 16 bases between. CDR3 DNA sequence: TGTGCCACCTTGGGGGTCACAAACTACGAGCAGTACTTC. Its protein product is CATLGVTNYEQYF.

The CDR3 nucleotides read TGTGCTAGTGGTTGGACAGAGAGCACAGATACGCAGTATTTT. Amino acids: CASGWTESTDTQYF. The chain is built from TRBV12-5 and TRBJ2-3, with a possible D match to TRBD1 (6 bases). The germline gives CDR1 LGHNT, CDR2 FRNRAP. There are 14 residues in the CDR3. V shed 4 bases and J shed 0 bases, with 8 bases lying between them.

The V call is TRBV28, the J call TRBJ2-7, with TRBD2 as a possible D gene (6 bases). The length of the CDR3 is 14 residues. In germline, CDR1 is MDHEN, CDR2 SYDVKM. Trimming stripped 5 bases from V and 3 bases from J, with 14 bases between. The CDR3 region has the DNA TGTGCCAGCAGTCTACCGACTAGTAACTACGAGCAGTACTTC. Translated, it gives CASSLPTSNYEQYF.

This clonotype was seen ten or more times. The rearrangement uses TRBV20-1 and TRBJ2-3, with a tentative D call TRBD2 (5 bases). The germline V gene encodes CDR1 DFQATT and CDR2 SNEGSKA (reference sequence). The CDR3 is 16 residues long. V lost 3 bases and J lost 4, with 20 bases in between. CDR3 coding DNA: TGCAGTGCTAGCTTTCCAACTATGAGGGTAGCAGATACGCAGTATTTT. It encodes CSASFPTMRVADTQYF.

In its sample, this clonotype was seen a few times. This chain links TRBV4-1 with TRBJ1-6; D uncertain. This CDR3 region has 16 residues. The germline CDR1 and CDR2 sequences are MGHRA and YSYEKL. Trimming took off 0 bases at V and 0 bases at J, with 6 bases between the two ends. As DNA, the CDR3 is TGCGCCAGCAGCCAAGATTCAAGCTCCTATAATTCACCCCTCCACTTT. Its translation: CASSQDSSSYNSPLHF.

The chain uses TRBV6-1 and TRBJ2-7; maybe TRBD1 (6 bases). V shed 4 bases and J shed 5 bases, with 18 bases lying between them. CDR1 and CDR2 (germline): MNHNS, SASEGT. The CDR3 runs 15 residues. CDR3 bases: TGTGCCAGCAGTGGCCAGGGGCGCCCGGCGGACGAGCAGTACTTC. Its translation: CASSGQGRPADEQYF.

A few counts support this clonotype. The V and J genes are TRBV7-8 and TRBJ2-7; possible D gene TRBD2, 6 bases. CDR1 and CDR2 from the germline V gene are SGHVS and FQNEAQ. The V gene lost 6 bases and the J gene lost 0 bases, with 15 bases spanning the gap. This CDR3 region has 15 residues. CDR3 nucleotides: TGTGCCAGCAGTCAAACTAGCACCAACTCCTACGAGCAGTACTTC. Its translation: CASSQTSTNSYEQYF.

This chain connects TRBV27 to TRBJ2-7, with 7 bases lining up with TRBD2. In germline, CDR1 is MNHEY, CDR2 SMNVEV (reference sequence). The length of the CDR3 is 16 residues. V lost 2 bases, J lost 3 bases, and 10 bases stayed unmatched. The CDR3 loop reads CASSLTASGTNYEQYF. The DNA of the CDR3 is TGTGCCAGCAGTTTAACGGCTAGCGGAACCAACTACGAGCAGTACTTC.

This clonotype was found many times. V is TRBV12-5 and J is TRBJ2-1; 9 bases are a match to TRBD1. Germline V lookup: CDR1 LGHNT, CDR2 FRNRAP. This CDR3 contains 15 residues. V gave up 3 bases and J gave up 7 bases; unmatched junction bases: 7. The CDR3 coding sequence is TGTGCTAGTGGTTTCCCGGGACAGGGAATGAATGAGCAGTTCTTC. Residues: CASGFPGQGMNEQFF.

This clonotype came up a few times. The V and J genes are TRBV27 and TRBJ2-3; D might be TRBD2 (5 bases). The CDR3 has 16 amino acids. V was clipped by 0 bases and J by 3 bases, with 13 bases between them. The germline gives CDR1 MNHEY, CDR2 SMNVEV (reference sequence). The CDR3 protein is CASSLSTLAPTDTQYF. CDR3 sequence (DNA): TGTGCCAGCAGTTTATCGACCCTAGCCCCTACAGATACGCAGTATTTT.

J is TRBJ2-7 and V is TRBV28, with 8 bases matching TRBD2. Germline V gives CDR1 MDHEN, CDR2 SYDVKM. This CDR3 is 15 amino acids long. J lost 7 bases, V lost 5 bases, and 13 bases had no gene match. CDR3 coding DNA: TGTGCCAGCAGTCCCCCTAGCGGGCCCCTGAGAGAGCAGTACTTC. This translates into CASSPPSGPLREQYF.

This clonotype was seen at least ten times. The rearrangement links TRBV3-1 to TRBJ2-7; TRBD2 agrees at 8 bases. This CDR3 comprises 16 residues. Germline lookup yields CDR1 LGHDT and CDR2 YNNKEL (reference sequence). Losses at the gene ends were 0 bases for V and 4 bases for J; bases not matched to a gene: 8. The CDR3 region has the DNA TGTGCCAGCAGCCAAGATCAACCGGGACTAGGATACGAGCAGTACTTC. This gives the protein CASSQDQPGLGYEQYF.

DNA for the CDR3: TGCGCCAGCAGCCAAGAGGTGGGGGACTCCGGCTACGAGCAGTACTTC. This gives the protein CASSQEVGDSGYEQYF. This chain uses TRBV4-1 with TRBJ2-7; a possible D gene is TRBD2 (6 bases). V dropped 0 bases and J dropped 3 bases, with 15 bases sitting between them. The germline V gene encodes CDR1 MGHRA and CDR2 YSYEKL. The CDR3 covers 16 residues.

The CDR3 protein is CASSAPYRTDTQYF. In nucleotides, the CDR3 is TGTGCCAGCAGTGCCCCATACCGCACAGATACGCAGTATTTT. The rearrangement links TRBV2 to TRBJ2-3; the D is unclear. Germline V gene sequence: CDR1 SNHLY, CDR2 FYNNEI. The CDR3 covers 14 residues. V was clipped by 4 bases and J by 1 base, with 9 bases between them.

This clonotype was observed a few times. V usage is TRBV29-1 and J usage is TRBJ2-7; 10 bases align to TRBD2. In germline, CDR1 is SQVTM, CDR2 ANQGSEA. This CDR3 has 14 residues. V lost 8 bases to trimming and J lost 4 bases; unmatched junction nucleotides: 11. CDR3 nucleotides: TGCAGCTTTGGTAGCGGGAGGTACAAATACGAGCAGTACTTC. As protein: CSFGSGRYKYEQYF.

This clonotype has at least ten counts. The chain carries TRBV12-3 or TRBV12-4 and TRBJ2-5; TRBD2 matches at 7 bases. The J segment lost 3 bases and the V segment lost 3 bases, leaving 4 bases of the junction unmatched. There are 14 residues in the CDR3. This CDR3 reads CASSLSLAEETQYF. The CDR3 DNA reads as TGTGCCAGCAGTTTGAGCCTAGCGGAAGAGACCCAGTACTTC.

This clonotype occurred many times. This chain links TRBV12-3 or TRBV12-4 with TRBJ2-5; TRBD2 agrees at 11 bases. J was trimmed by 5 bases and V by 4 bases; bases with no gene match: 9. This CDR3 is 16 amino acids long. The CDR3 coding sequence is TGTGCCAGCAGTTCTAGCGGGGGGCCCTCCCGGGAGACCCAGTACTTC. Its protein is CASSSSGGPSRETQYF.

This chain uses TRBV4-3 with TRBJ2-2; perhaps TRBD1 as D (5 bases). In germline, CDR1 is LGHNA, CDR2 YSLEER. The CDR3 has 17 amino acids. Deletions cut 0 bases from V and 0 bases from J, with 11 bases between. The CDR3 is CASSQDLGRANTGELFF. In DNA, the CDR3 is TGCGCCAGCAGCCAAGATCTTGGCAGGGCGAACACCGGGGAGCTGTTTTTT.

This rearrangement joins TRBV4-1 to TRBJ2-7, with TRBD1 identical over 8 bases. CDR1 is MGHRA, CDR2 YSYEKL, per germline. This CDR3 contains 16 residues. J was trimmed by 7 bases and V by 3 bases; bases with no gene match: 14. CDR3 sequence: CASSQKDRGWNQEQYF. CDR3 sequence (DNA): TGCGCCAGCAGCCAGAAAGACAGGGGATGGAACCAAGAGCAGTACTTC.

This clonotype turned up a few times. V gene TRBV9 combines with J gene TRBJ2-1; D may be TRBD1 or TRBD2 (7 bases each). The V and J ends lost 4 bases and 4 bases respectively, with 18 bases between them. Per germline, CDR1 SGDLS and CDR2 YYNGEE. This CDR3 is built from 16 residues. The CDR3 DNA follows: TGTGCCAGCAGCCACAGTCAGGGGGGGGGGTACAATGAGCAGTTCTTC. It translates to CASSHSQGGGYNEQFF.